A single sample gave rise to the 11 T cell receptor beta chains below, sequenced in a study of response to subunit inactivated influenza vaccine. MiXCR, run by TCRdb on the RT-PCR reads, gives a single entry per CDR3 protein. The top ten clones hold roughly 12% of a sample with 450,000 to 500,000 distinct CDR3 sequences, approximately 10% of them seen once. The sequences come from PBMCs from blood, collected around seven weeks after vaccination. These receptor sequences come from a man aged 45 to 65 who received an inactivated influenza vaccine.

The chain carries TRBV4-3 and TRBJ2-2; the D is unclear. CDR1 and CDR2 (germline): LGHNA, YSLEER. Trimming removed 2 bases from V and 3 bases from J, with 10 bases in between. The CDR3 extends over 15 amino acids. CDR3 in amino acids: CASSQWSADTGELFF. CDR3 sequence (DNA): TGCGCCAGCAGCCAATGGAGTGCCGACACCGGGGAGCTGTTTTTT.

V and J are TRBV29-1 and TRBJ2-7; TRBD1 aligns across 8 bases. This CDR3 has 15 residues. Germline values: CDR1 SQVTM, CDR2 ANQGSEA. The J segment lost 6 bases and the V segment lost 7 bases, leaving 17 bases of the junction unmatched. CDR3 protein: CSAVSGGLGFSEQYF. As DNA, the CDR3 is TGCAGCGCCGTTTCAGGGGGCCTGGGGTTCTCCGAGCAGTACTTC.

The chain joins TRBV9 to TRBJ2-1; D is possibly TRBD2 (6 bases). The CDR3 contains 17 residues. CDR1 is SGDLS, CDR2 YYNGEE, per germline. Trimming took off 6 bases at V and 4 bases at J, with 23 bases between the two ends. CDR3: CASNQTNPRDSYNEQFF. The CDR3 DNA reads TGTGCCAGCAATCAAACGAACCCGCGGGACTCATACAATGAGCAGTTCTTC.

This clonotype has ten or more counts. V and J are TRBV29-1 and TRBJ2-5; TRBD2 might be the D (7 bases). Germline CDR1 and CDR2: SQVTM and ANQGSEA. CDR3 length equals 16 residues. V was clipped by 2 bases and J by 0 bases, with 16 bases between them. The CDR3 loop is CSVEWVRGPHQETQYF. CDR3 in DNA: TGCAGCGTTGAATGGGTGCGGGGGCCACACCAAGAGACCCAGTACTTC.

This clonotype was recorded a few times. The rearrangement uses TRBV25-1 and TRBJ2-7, with D perhaps TRBD2 (6 bases). V shed 2 bases and J shed 2 bases, with 22 bases lying between them. In germline, CDR1 is MGHDK, CDR2 SYGVNS. The CDR3 has 18 residues. CDR3 residues: CASSEELFPGLQTYEQYF. CDR3 nucleotides: TGTGCCAGCAGTGAAGAATTATTTCCGGGACTGCAGACCTACGAGCAGTACTTC.

This clonotype was recorded only once. This chain uses TRBV12-3 or TRBV12-4 with TRBJ2-2, with D perhaps being TRBD1 or TRBD2 (6 bases each). This CDR3 contains 15 residues. V dropped 7 bases and J dropped 6 bases, with 18 bases sitting between them. CDR3 sequence reads: CASNKGGRPAGELFF. The CDR3 bases are TGTGCCAGCAACAAAGGGGGGAGGCCCGCCGGGGAGCTGTTTTTT.

This clonotype came up a few times. The chain recombines TRBV7-9 with TRBJ2-7, with 7 positions matching TRBD2. This CDR3 region has 15 residues. The germline V gene encodes CDR1 SEHNR and CDR2 FQNEAQ (reference sequence). With V trimmed by 0 bases and J by 4 bases, 6 bases remained unmatched. The DNA for the CDR3 is TGTGCCAGCAGCTTAGCCGGGGAGGGCCGATACGAGCAGTACTTC. Its protein product is CASSLAGEGRYEQYF.

The chain links TRBV11-2 to TRBJ2-1; D may be TRBD2 (6 bases). Germline assignment: CDR1 SGHAT and CDR2 FQNNGV. CDR3 length: 15 amino acids. Trimming stripped 5 bases from V and 5 bases from J, with 16 bases between. CDR3 protein: CASSARGLANNEQFF. The CDR3 coding sequence is TGTGCCAGCAGCGCCCGCGGGCTAGCGAACAATGAGCAGTTCTTC.

This clonotype was observed a few times. This chain links TRBV2 with TRBJ2-2, with D unclear. This CDR3 region has 14 residues. V was clipped by 6 bases and J by 3 bases, with 11 bases between them. Germline CDR1 SNHLY, CDR2 FYNNEI. CDR3 sequence: CASSQPSYTGELFF. CDR3 DNA: TGTGCCAGCAGCCAACCATCCTACACCGGGGAGCTGTTTTTT.

About this clonotype itself: The junction differs from germline at one of its ends, possibly a read error. The V gene is TRBV29-1, the J gene TRBJ2-5; 7 bases agree with TRBD1. The CDR3 has 9 residues. Per germline, CDR1 SQVTM and CDR2 ANQGSEA. CDR3 amino acids: CSPSTGPKF. CDR3 coding DNA: TGCAGCCCCTCGACAGGGCCAAAATTC.

The chain combines TRBV12-3 or TRBV12-4 with TRBJ2-1; tentative D call: TRBD2 (6 bases). The CDR3 length is 14 residues. V lost 8 bases and J lost 8, with 19 bases in between. CDR3 in amino acids: CASRRRDFRHEQFF. The CDR3 DNA follows: TGTGCCAGCCGTAGACGGGACTTTCGGCATGAGCAGTTCTTC.